The 8 T cell receptor beta chains below were found in one sample sequenced in a study of T-cell reconstitution after alpha-beta-depleted transplantation in children. Unique molecular identifiers featured in how the TCRbeta library was prepared. MiXCR was run by TCRdb on the PCR reads, yielding one entry per CDR3 protein. Here the sample spans 700,000 or so distinct CDR3 sequences, around 12% being singletons. The sample here was PBMCs, taken before TCRalphabeta/CD19-depleted stem cell transplant. The receptors stem from a girl aged 2 to 10 with congenital amegakaryocytic thrombocytopenia, due to receive a stem cell transplant.

The J gene is TRBJ2-3, the V gene TRBV30; 9 nucleotides line up with TRBD2. The germline V gene encodes CDR1 GTSNPN and CDR2 SVGIG (reference sequence). V lost 2 bases to trimming and J lost 3 bases; unmatched junction nucleotides: 3. The CDR3 totals 14 residues. DNA for the CDR3: TGTGCCTGGAGTTCGGGACTAGCAACAGATACGCAGTATTTT. Encoded protein: CAWSSGLATDTQYF.

In this sample, this clonotype turned up a few times. The V and J genes are TRBV20-1 and TRBJ2-3; perhaps D is TRBD1 or TRBD2 (5 bases each). This CDR3 has 14 amino acids. Between the trimmed V and J ends, which lost 5 bases and 5 bases, there was a span of 17 bases. Germline CDR1 is DFQATT and CDR2 is SNEGSKA (reference sequence). DNA of the CDR3: TGCAGTGCTGAGGGGCCCCCCCCCCGAGATACGCAGTATTTT. Residues: CSAEGPPPRDTQYF.

Many counts were recorded for this clonotype. CDR3 sequence reads: CASSLVLDSNYGYTF. In DNA form, the CDR3 reads TGTGCCAGCAGCTTAGTACTAGACAGTAACTATGGCTACACCTTC. The chain employs TRBV7-9 and TRBJ1-2; D might be TRBD1 (5 bases). Trimming pared 1 base from V and 1 base from J, leaving 10 bases between. The CDR3 loop spans 15 amino acids. Germline lookup yields CDR1 SEHNR and CDR2 FQNEAQ (reference sequence). Filled out from reference TRBV7-9 and TRBJ1-2, the complete variable domain reads DTGVSQNPRHKITKRGQNVTFRCDPISEHNRLYWYRQTLGQGPEFLTYFQNEAQLEKSRLLSDRFSAERPKGSFSTLEIQRTEQGDSAMYLCASSLVLDSNYGYTFGSGTRLTVV.

This clonotype was seen ten or more times. V gene TRBV11-2 combines with J gene TRBJ2-4; D unresolved. Trimming shortened V by 1 base and J by 13 bases, and 14 bases separated the two germline ends. The CDR3 runs to 13 residues. The germline gives CDR1 SGHAT, CDR2 FQNNGV. As DNA, the CDR3 is TGTGCCAGCAGCTTAGGTTCGCTAGTCCTACAGTACTTC. It codes for CASSLGSLVLQYF.

This clonotype was seen repeatedly, ten times or more. The chain combines TRBV20-1 with TRBJ2-7; D gene ambiguous. Germline V gene sequence: CDR1 DFQATT, CDR2 SNEGSKA (reference sequence). This CDR3 has 11 amino acids. V lost 6 bases, J lost 5 bases, and 11 bases lay in between. CDR3 in DNA: TGCAGTGCCCTGGCCGTCCACGAGCAGTACTTC. Its translation: CSALAVHEQYF.

This clonotype was observed many times. The chain has TRBV7-7 and TRBJ2-1; TRBD2 matches at 8 bases. From germline, CDR1 is SSHAT and CDR2 FNYEAQ (reference sequence). There are 15 residues in the CDR3. Losses at the gene ends were 2 bases for V and 8 bases for J; bases not matched to a gene: 8. The DNA of the CDR3 is TGTGCCAGCAGCTTATTACCTAGCGGGTACGATGAGCAGTTCTTC. It specifies CASSLLPSGYDEQFF.

Ten or more counts support this clonotype. The chain couples TRBV29-1 to TRBJ2-7; TRBD2 matches 11 bases. Trimming took 3 bases from V and 1 from J; bases not matched to a gene: 5. Per the germline V gene, CDR1 is SQVTM and CDR2 is ANQGSEA. The CDR3 has 15 residues. CDR3 bases: TGCAGCGTTGATGTACTAGCGGGAGTATCCTACGAGCAGTACTTC. Residues: CSVDVLAGVSYEQYF.

The chain links TRBV7-8 to TRBJ2-7; TRBD1 matches at 7 bases. The CDR3 contains 14 residues. Germline V gene data show CDR1 as SGHVS and CDR2 as FQNEAQ. Unmatched junction bases numbered 5, after V lost 1 base and J lost 5 bases. CDR3 nucleotide sequence: TGTGCCAGCAGCTTAGAGGGGGCGATAAACGAGCAGTACTTC. Protein product: CASSLEGAINEQYF.